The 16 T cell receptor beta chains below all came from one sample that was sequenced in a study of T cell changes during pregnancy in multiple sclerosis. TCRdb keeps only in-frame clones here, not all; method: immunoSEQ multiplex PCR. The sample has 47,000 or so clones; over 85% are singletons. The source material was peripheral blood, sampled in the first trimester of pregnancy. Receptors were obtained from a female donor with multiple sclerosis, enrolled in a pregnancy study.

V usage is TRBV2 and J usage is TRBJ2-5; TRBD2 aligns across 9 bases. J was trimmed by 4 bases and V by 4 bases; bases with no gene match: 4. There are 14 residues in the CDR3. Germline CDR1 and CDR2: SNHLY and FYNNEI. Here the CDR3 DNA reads TGTGCCAGCAGTGGGCTAGCGGGGCGAGAGACCCAGTACTTC. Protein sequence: CASSGLAGRETQYF.

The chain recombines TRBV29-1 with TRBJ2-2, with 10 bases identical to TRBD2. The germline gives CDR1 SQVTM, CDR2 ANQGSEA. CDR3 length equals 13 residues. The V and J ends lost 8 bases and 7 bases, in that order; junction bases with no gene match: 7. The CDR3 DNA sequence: TGCAGCATAAGCGGGGGGGCCAGCGGGGAGCTGTTTTTT. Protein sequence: CSISGGASGELFF.

The CDR3 region has the DNA TGCAGCGGACAGGGGGATTCGAACACTGAAGCTTTCTTT. Its translation is CSGQGDSNTEAFF. V usage is TRBV29-1 and J usage is TRBJ1-1; 9 positions match TRBD1. After removal of 7 bases from V and 1 base from J, the junction contained 4 bases not matched to a gene. The V gene's germline CDR1 is SQVTM and CDR2 ANQGSEA. The CDR3 is 13 residues long. Drawing the rest from reference TRBV29-1 and TRBJ1-1, the complete variable domain is SAVISQKPSRDICQRGTSLTIQCQVDSQVTMMFWYRQQPGQSLTLIATANQGSEATYESGFVIDKFPISRPNLTFSTLTVSNMSPEDSSIYLCSGQGDSNTEAFFGQGTRLTVV.

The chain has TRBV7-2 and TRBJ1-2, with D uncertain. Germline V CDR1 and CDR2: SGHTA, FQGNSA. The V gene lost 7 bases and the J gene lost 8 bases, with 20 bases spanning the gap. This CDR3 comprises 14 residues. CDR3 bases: TGTGCCAGCACCCTGGCCATCGCAGGTTACGGCTACACCTTC. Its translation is CASTLAIAGYGYTF. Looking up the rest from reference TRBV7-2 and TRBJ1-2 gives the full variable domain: GAGVSQSPSNKVTEKGKDVELRCDPISGHTALYWYRQSLGQGLEFLIYFQGNSAPDKSGLPSDRFSAERTGGSVSTLTIQRTQQEDSAVYLCASTLAIAGYGYTFGSGTRLTVV.

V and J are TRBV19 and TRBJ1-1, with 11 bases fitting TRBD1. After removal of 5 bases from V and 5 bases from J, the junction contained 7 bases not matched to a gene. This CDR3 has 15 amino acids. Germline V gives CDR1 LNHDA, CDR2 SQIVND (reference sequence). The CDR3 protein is CASSPWTGGYTEAFF. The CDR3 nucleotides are TGTGCCAGTAGTCCCTGGACAGGGGGCTATACTGAAGCTTTCTTT.

The CDR3 nucleotides read TGTGCCAGCAGTGTAGTCGGTGGACAGTCCTACTATGGCTACACCTTC. Protein sequence: CASSVVGGQSYYGYTF. The chain couples TRBV2 to TRBJ1-2; TRBD1 is a possible D gene (6 bases). The CDR3 spans 16 residues. V lost 4 bases, J lost 3 bases, and 18 bases lay in between. CDR1 and CDR2 (germline): SNHLY, FYNNEI.

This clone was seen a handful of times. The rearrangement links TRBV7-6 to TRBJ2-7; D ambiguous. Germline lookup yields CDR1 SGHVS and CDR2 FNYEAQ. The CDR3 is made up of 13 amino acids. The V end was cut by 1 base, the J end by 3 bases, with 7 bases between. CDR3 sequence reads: CASSLGPNYEQYF. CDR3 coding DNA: TGTGCCAGCAGCTTAGGGCCGAACTACGAGCAGTACTTC.

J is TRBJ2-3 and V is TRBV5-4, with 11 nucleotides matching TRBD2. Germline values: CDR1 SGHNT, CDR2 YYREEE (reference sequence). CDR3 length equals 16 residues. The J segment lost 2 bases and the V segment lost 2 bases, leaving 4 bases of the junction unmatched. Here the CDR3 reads CASSFASGGLTDTQYF. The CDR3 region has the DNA TGTGCCAGCAGCTTCGCTAGCGGGGGGCTCACAGATACGCAGTATTTT.

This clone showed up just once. As DNA, the CDR3 is TGTGCCAGCAGCGCCCGGACTAGCGGGGGAGATACGCAGTATTTT. Its protein is CASSARTSGGDTQYF. The gene calls are TRBV11-2 and TRBJ2-3; the match to TRBD2 covers 13 bases. The J segment lost 5 bases and the V segment lost 5 bases, leaving 4 bases of the junction unmatched. The length of the CDR3 is 15 residues. Germline CDR1 and CDR2: SGHAT and FQNNGV.

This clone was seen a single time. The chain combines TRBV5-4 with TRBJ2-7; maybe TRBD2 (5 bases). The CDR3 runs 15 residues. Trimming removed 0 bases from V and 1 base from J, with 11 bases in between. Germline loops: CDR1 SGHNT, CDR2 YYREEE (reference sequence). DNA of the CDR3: TGTGCCAGCAGCTTGGCGGGGTTGACTTCCTACGAGCAGTACTTC. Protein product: CASSLAGLTSYEQYF.

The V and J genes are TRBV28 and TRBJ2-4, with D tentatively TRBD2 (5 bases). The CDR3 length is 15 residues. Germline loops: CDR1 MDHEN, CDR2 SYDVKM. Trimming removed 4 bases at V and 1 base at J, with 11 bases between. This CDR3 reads CASSSVRGAKNIQYF. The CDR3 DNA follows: TGTGCCAGCAGTTCCGTCCGGGGTGCCAAAAACATTCAGTACTTC.

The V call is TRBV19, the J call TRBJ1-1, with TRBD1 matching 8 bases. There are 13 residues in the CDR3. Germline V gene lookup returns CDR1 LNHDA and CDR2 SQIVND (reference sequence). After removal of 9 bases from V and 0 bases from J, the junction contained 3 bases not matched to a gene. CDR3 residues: CASRGRLNTEAFF. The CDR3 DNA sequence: TGTGCCAGCAGGGGGCGGTTGAACACTGAAGCTTTCTTT.

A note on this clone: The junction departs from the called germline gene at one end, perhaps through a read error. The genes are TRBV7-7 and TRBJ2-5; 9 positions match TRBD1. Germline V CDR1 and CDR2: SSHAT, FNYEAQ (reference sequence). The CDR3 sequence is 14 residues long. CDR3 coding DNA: TGTGCTAGCAGCTTGGACAGGGGCCCAGAGACCCAGTACTTC. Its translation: CASSLDRGPETQYF.

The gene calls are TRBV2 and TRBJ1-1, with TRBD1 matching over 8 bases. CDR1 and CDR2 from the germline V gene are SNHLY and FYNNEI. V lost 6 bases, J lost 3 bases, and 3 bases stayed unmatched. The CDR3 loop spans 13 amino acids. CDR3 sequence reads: CASRKTGDTEAFF. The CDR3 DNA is TGTGCCAGCAGGAAGACAGGGGACACTGAAGCTTTCTTT.

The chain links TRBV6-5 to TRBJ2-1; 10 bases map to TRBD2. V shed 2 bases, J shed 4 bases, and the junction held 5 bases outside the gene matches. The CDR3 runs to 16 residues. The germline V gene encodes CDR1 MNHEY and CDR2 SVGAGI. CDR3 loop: CASSYTELAGYNEQFF. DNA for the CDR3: TGTGCCAGCAGTTACACCGAACTAGCGGGGTACAATGAGCAGTTCTTC.

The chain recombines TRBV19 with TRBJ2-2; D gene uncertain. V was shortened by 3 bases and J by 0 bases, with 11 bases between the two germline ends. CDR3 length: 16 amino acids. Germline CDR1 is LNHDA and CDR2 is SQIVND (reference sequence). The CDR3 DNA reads TGTGCCAGTAGTATCAGAACGGAGACGAACACCGGGGAGCTGTTTTTT. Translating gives CASSIRTETNTGELFF.